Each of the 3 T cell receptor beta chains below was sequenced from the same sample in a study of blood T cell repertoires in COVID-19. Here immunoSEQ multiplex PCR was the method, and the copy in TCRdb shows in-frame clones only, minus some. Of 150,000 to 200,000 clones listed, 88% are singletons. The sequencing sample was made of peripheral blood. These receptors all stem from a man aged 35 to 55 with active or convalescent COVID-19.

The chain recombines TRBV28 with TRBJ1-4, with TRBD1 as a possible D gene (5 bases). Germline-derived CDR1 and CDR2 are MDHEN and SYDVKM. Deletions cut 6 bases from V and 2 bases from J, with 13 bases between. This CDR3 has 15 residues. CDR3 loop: CASRNLGLTNEKLFF. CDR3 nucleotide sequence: TGTGCCAGCAGAAACCTGGGACTCACTAATGAAAAACTGTTTTTT.

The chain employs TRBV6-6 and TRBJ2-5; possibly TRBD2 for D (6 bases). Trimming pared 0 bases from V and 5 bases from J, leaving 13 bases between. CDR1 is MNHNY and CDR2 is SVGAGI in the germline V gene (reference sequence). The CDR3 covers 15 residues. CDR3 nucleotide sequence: TGTGCCAGCAGTTACTCGAAGGGGAGCGGGGAGACCCAGTACTTC. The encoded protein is CASSYSKGSGETQYF.

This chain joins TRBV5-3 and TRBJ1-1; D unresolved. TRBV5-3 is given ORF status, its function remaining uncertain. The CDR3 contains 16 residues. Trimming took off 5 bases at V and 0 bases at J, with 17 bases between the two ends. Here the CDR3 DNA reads TGTGCCAGAAGGCCTAGGCGAGGGCCCATGAACACTGAAGCTTTCTTT. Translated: CARRPRRGPMNTEAFF.